This T cell receptor beta chain was sequenced for a study of shared clonotypes between healthy human individuals (TCRdb year 2020). Turning to the overall study: A couple of women and a few men aged 18 to 49 years were included in the cohort. To estimate repertoire size and how much clonotype sharing occurs between individuals, the study deeply sequenced the blood TCR repertoires of about five healthy adults. Per donor, three plates each were used for CD4 naive and CD4 memory, two for CD8 naive, and one for CD8 memory. Each donor's leukapheresis produced roughly between roughly 0.85 and 9.5 billion PBMCs. Libraries were prepared and TCR repertoires were sequenced by different laboratories using diverse techniques, in order to increase sequencing depth and limit assay-specific biases.

Regarding this clone: It lacks a known antigen. No per-base quality is available; no much larger clone lies one base away.

Reading the germline V gene gives CDR1 MNHEY and CDR2 SVGAGI. From cysteine to phenylalanine, the CDR3 is 13 amino acids long. Of the read, only the CDR3 DNA is kept; its 39 bases are in frame from base 1. The V end loses 4 bases and the J end loses 2 bases, and a stretch of 9 bases separates them. What the work shows at the level of the full study, not this receptor alone: Based on pairwise subsampling, the degree of clonotype sharing among donors was expected to be affected by sequencing depth. Naive subsets generally had larger estimated clonotype richness than memory subsets. Clonotypes shared by all four sorted-subset donors showed higher generation probabilities than non-shared clonotypes. Sampling was limited to blood, and TCR repertoires in tissue likely differ from TCR repertoires in blood. The small number of donors limited the genetic and exposure-history diversity represented. Rarefaction of sorted-subset datasets indicated incomplete sequencing despite the large sequencing depth. When several donors were compared, the shared fraction of clonotypes was roughly 4.8% for naive CD4, 3.5% to 4% for naive CD8, 2% to 2.5% for memory CD4, and about 0.36% for memory CD8.

CD8 naive samples were obtained by positive selection for CCR7 among CD45RO-negative cells, yielding a CD45RA+CCR7+ population from which TemRA cells were excluded. The donors were healthy, HIV-negative adults who had no recently reported acute infections or vaccinations. Every donor was a Caucasian adult living in Nashville, Tennessee, USA. After blood collection by leukapheresis, PBMCs were isolated using Ficoll-Histopaque density gradient centrifugation and then cryopreserved in the vapor phase of liquid nitrogen. Analytical flow cytometry was used to check the purity and quantity of every magnetically sorted T cell population. Genomic DNA was isolated from every sorted fraction and measured by UV absorbance on a Nanodrop 2000c. Using the deep immunoSEQ assay, TCR CDR3 regions were amplified from genomic DNA by multiplex PCR. For each cell subset, the extracted genomic DNA was distributed evenly across all wells of several immunoSEQ 96-well plates, and each plate served as one replicate. Each replicate PCR for sorted subsets received roughly 0.2 ug genomic DNA, equal to about 30,000 T cell genomes. Purified libraries were measured with a Qubit 3.0 fluorometer, size-checked on a Bioanalyzer 2100, and measured again with the KAPA Library Quantification kit. A separate single-read 150-cycle Illumina NextSeq 550 flow cell was used to sequence each immunoSEQ 96-well plate. On the authors' methods: The immunoSEQ output contained only junctional sequences without quality scores, so filtering could not match that applied to full-length reads. Sequences were annotated with PyIR, a Python wrapper for IgBLAST v1.9, using IMGT germline references to assign V/J genes and CDR3. Reads were removed for weak V/J assignments (E-value above 1e-6), missing CDR3, stop codons, out-of-frame junctions, or ambiguous translated residues. A V3J clonotype was defined by an identical inferred V gene, J gene, and CDR3 amino acid sequence. Percentage overlap between repertoires was calculated by dividing the number of shared unique clonotypes by the size of the smaller repertoire. Three approaches were used to assess repertoire richness: RTK rarefaction, the Chao1 estimator, and Recon v2.1 estimates of unobserved clonotypes. For all TCRbeta clonotypes obtained by the gDNA method from a handful of donors, generation probabilities were computed with OLGA. TCRdb obtained this table from immuneACCESS and retained in-frame rearrangements with V and J assigned. These tables miss some clones; where compared with another copy, unresolved V genes account for less than half of the shortfall, and the remainder is unexplained. The V and J calls and clone size come from that table; D and trimming were worked out from the DNA. The table for this sample lists about 1.9 million clones; approximately 92% of them were counted only once. The ten largest clones take up approximately 1.6% of the sample.

Sequencing input: naive CD8+ T cells from PBMCs. The sample's cell subset or site, from its label and the paper: CD45RA+CCR7+. This receptor was taken from a man between 18 and 35 years old in good health. Some clones in this sample may be carry-over from other donors' samples. The rearrangement combines TRBV6-5 with TRBJ2-7; TRBD2 is a possible D gene, resting on 5 matching bases. The CDR3 protein sequence reads: CASSSGETYEQYF. The DNA is as follows: TGTGCCAGCAGTTCCGGGGAAACCTACGAGCAGTACTTC.